Listed below are T cell receptor beta chains from one sample, sequenced in a study of CD8+ T cells in alopecia areata. Clones were sequenced by immunoSEQ multiplex PCR, and TCRdb holds only the in-frame ones, with some missing. The sample includes about 23,000 clones, roughly 50% of them seen just once. The specimen sequenced was NKG2D-high CD8+ T cells sorted from blood. The source is a human donor with alopecia areata. Each CDR3 is given with its conserved first and last residue. The D gene is left open where the match is weak. Some rows have no size entry. The others give once, few or many, or a class for an expanded clone.

v_gene: TRBV9
abundance: NA
j_gene: TRBJ2-5
d_gene: NA
CDR3aa: CASSHDPYPPERYQETQYF
CDR3nt: TGTGCCAGCAGCCACGACCCATATCCACCGGAGCGATACCAAGAGACCCAGTACTTC

v_gene: TRBV28
abundance: NA
j_gene: TRBJ2-3
d_gene: NA
CDR3aa: CASSLGSSTFPYTDTQYF
CDR3nt: TGTGCCAGCAGTTTAGGTTCCTCGACTTTCCCGTACACAGATACGCAGTATTTT

v_gene: TRBV21-1
abundance: NA
j_gene: TRBJ2-7
d_gene: NA
CDR3aa: CASSSSGGAEEQYF
CDR3nt: TGTGCCAGCAGCAGTTCGGGGGGCGCGGAAGAGCAGTACTTC

v_gene: TRBV29-1
abundance: few
j_gene: TRBJ2-7
d_gene: NA
CDR3aa: CSVFSFYEQYF
CDR3nt: TGCAGCGTCTTCTCCTTCTACGAGCAGTACTTC

v_gene: TRBV4-1
abundance: NA
j_gene: TRBJ2-7
d_gene: NA
CDR3aa: CASSQELSFYEQYF
CDR3nt: TGCGCCAGCAGCCAAGAATTGTCCTTTTACGAGCAGTACTTC

v_gene: TRBV9
abundance: NA
j_gene: TRBJ1-1
d_gene: NA
CDR3aa: CASSSSGPF
CDR3nt: TGTGCCAGCAGCTCAAGTGGCCCTTTT

v_gene: TRBV27
abundance: few
j_gene: TRBJ2-1
d_gene: NA
CDR3aa: CASSPSFYNEQFF
CDR3nt: TGTGCCAGCAGTCCCAGTTTCTACAATGAGCAGTTCTTC

v_gene: TRBV13
abundance: NA
j_gene: TRBJ2-1
d_gene: NA
CDR3aa: CASSLMTGVEGSNEQFF
CDR3nt: TGTGCCAGCAGCTTAATGACGGGAGTAGAGGGCTCCAATGAGCAGTTCTTC

v_gene: TRBV28
abundance: NA
j_gene: TRBJ2-3
d_gene: TRBD1
CDR3aa: CASSLGTGGTDTQYF
CDR3nt: TGTGCCAGCAGTTTAGGGACAGGGGGCACAGATACGCAGTATTTT

v_gene: TRBV4-1
abundance: NA
j_gene: TRBJ1-1
d_gene: NA
CDR3aa: CASSPAVAPTEAFF
CDR3nt: TGCGCCAGCAGCCCCGCGGTTGCCCCCACTGAAGCTTTCTTT

v_gene: TRBV28
abundance: NA
j_gene: TRBJ1-1
d_gene: NA
CDR3aa: CASSLIWMNTEAFF
CDR3nt: TGTGCCAGCAGTTTAATTTGGATGAACACTGAAGCTTTCTTT

v_gene: TRBV7-6
abundance: NA
j_gene: TRBJ2-3
d_gene: NA
CDR3aa: CASSLAPQVAADTQYF
CDR3nt: TGTGCCAGCAGCTTGGCTCCGCAGGTAGCGGCAGATACGCAGTATTTT

v_gene: TRBV4-1
abundance: few
j_gene: TRBJ2-2
d_gene: TRBD2
CDR3aa: CASSQWAGENTGELFF
CDR3nt: TGCGCCAGCAGCCAATGGGCGGGAGAAAACACCGGGGAGCTGTTTTTT

v_gene: TRBV4-2
abundance: NA
j_gene: TRBJ2-7
d_gene: TRBD2
CDR3aa: CASSKGTSGSYEQYF
CDR3nt: TGTGCCAGCAGCAAAGGGACTAGCGGCTCCTACGAGCAGTACTTC

v_gene: TRBV5-4
abundance: few
j_gene: TRBJ2-1
d_gene: NA
CDR3aa: CASSSWNNEQFF
CDR3nt: TGTGCCAGCAGTTCCTGGAACAATGAGCAGTTCTTC

v_gene: TRBV19
abundance: NA
j_gene: TRBJ1-3
d_gene: TRBD1
CDR3aa: CASSIFTGGGNTIYF
CDR3nt: TGTGCCAGTAGTATATTCACAGGGGGCGGAAACACCATATATTTT

v_gene: TRBV2
abundance: NA
j_gene: TRBJ2-1
d_gene: TRBD2
CDR3aa: CASRRTSGPYNEQFF
CDR3nt: TGTGCCAGCAGGAGGACTAGCGGCCCCTACAATGAGCAGTTCTTC

v_gene: TRBV29-1
abundance: NA
j_gene: TRBJ2-1
d_gene: TRBD2
CDR3aa: CSTRLAGRWNEQFF
CDR3nt: TGCAGCACCCGACTAGCGGGAAGGTGGAATGAGCAGTTCTTC

v_gene: TRBV19
abundance: few
j_gene: TRBJ2-1
d_gene: NA
CDR3aa: CASSMGINEQFF
CDR3nt: TGTGCCAGTAGTATGGGTATCAATGAGCAGTTCTTC

v_gene: TRBV29-1
abundance: NA
j_gene: TRBJ2-1
d_gene: NA
CDR3aa: CSVATPLSYNEQFF
CDR3nt: TGCAGCGTCGCGACTCCCCTCTCCTACAATGAGCAGTTCTTC

v_gene: TRBV6-5
abundance: few
j_gene: TRBJ1-1
d_gene: NA
CDR3aa: CASSYSWARASPEAFF
CDR3nt: TGTGCCAGCAGTTACTCCTGGGCAAGGGCTTCTCCCGAAGCTTTCTTT

v_gene: TRBV7-9
abundance: NA
j_gene: TRBJ2-7
d_gene: NA
CDR3aa: CASRKREADEQYF
CDR3nt: TGTGCCAGCCGAAAGAGGGAGGCGGACGAGCAGTACTTC

v_gene: TRBV7-9
abundance: NA
j_gene: TRBJ2-1
d_gene: NA
CDR3aa: CASSDFEQFF
CDR3nt: TGTGCCAGCTCGGACTTTGAGCAGTTCTTC

v_gene: TRBV25-1
abundance: NA
j_gene: TRBJ2-7
d_gene: TRBD2
CDR3aa: CASGGSGSSYEQYF
CDR3nt: TGTGCCAGCGGGGGTAGCGGGAGTTCCTACGAGCAGTACTTC

v_gene: TRBV13
abundance: few
j_gene: TRBJ2-5
d_gene: TRBD1
CDR3aa: CASSLDRAETQYF
CDR3nt: TGTGCCAGCAGCCTTGACAGGGCAGAGACCCAGTACTTC

v_gene: TRBV5-5
abundance: many
j_gene: TRBJ2-1
d_gene: NA
CDR3aa: CASSLGVASGEQFF
CDR3nt: TGTGCCAGCAGCTTGGGGGTAGCTTCGGGGGAGCAGTTCTTC

v_gene: TRBV27
abundance: NA
j_gene: TRBJ2-7
d_gene: TRBD1
CDR3aa: CASSTVGQGGYEQYF
CDR3nt: TGTGCCAGCAGTACAGTAGGACAGGGGGGTTACGAGCAGTACTTC

v_gene: TRBV4-1
abundance: few
j_gene: TRBJ2-7
d_gene: NA
CDR3aa: CASSQAVGGPREQYF
CDR3nt: TGCGCCAGCAGCCAGGCCGTCGGGGGTCCGCGGGAGCAGTACTTC

v_gene: TRBV7-9
abundance: NA
j_gene: TRBJ2-3
d_gene: TRBD2
CDR3aa: CASSPSGSSTDTQYF
CDR3nt: TGTGCCAGCAGCCCTAGCGGGTCTAGCACAGATACGCAGTATTTT

v_gene: TRBV13
abundance: NA
j_gene: TRBJ1-2
d_gene: NA
CDR3aa: CASSLGFGPYYGYTF
CDR3nt: TGTGCCAGCAGCTTAGGATTCGGGCCCTACTATGGCTACACCTTC

v_gene: TRBV5-5
abundance: NA
j_gene: TRBJ2-5
d_gene: NA
CDR3aa: CASSLVGARETQYF
CDR3nt: TGTGCCAGCAGCTTGGTTGGAGCACGGGAGACCCAGTACTTC

v_gene: TRBV27
abundance: NA
j_gene: TRBJ1-1
d_gene: NA
CDR3aa: CASTEGTEAFF
CDR3nt: TGTGCCAGCACAGAGGGAACTGAAGCTTTCTTT

v_gene: TRBV6-5
abundance: medium-sized
j_gene: TRBJ2-2
d_gene: NA
CDR3aa: CASSYSTWAGELFF
CDR3nt: TGTGCCAGCAGTTACTCGACTTGGGCCGGGGAGCTGTTTTTT

v_gene: TRBV6-5
abundance: NA
j_gene: TRBJ2-7
d_gene: NA
CDR3aa: CASSPGTYEQYF
CDR3nt: TGTGCCAGCAGCCCGGGGACCTACGAGCAGTACTTC

v_gene: TRBV28
abundance: NA
j_gene: TRBJ2-2
d_gene: NA
CDR3aa: CATPRESTGELFF
CDR3nt: TGTGCCACTCCACGGGAGTCGACCGGGGAGCTGTTTTTT

v_gene: TRBV15
abundance: NA
j_gene: TRBJ2-7
d_gene: NA
CDR3aa: CATSREAHIHLRLKGSSYEQYF
CDR3nt: TGTGCCACCAGCAGAGAGGCACACATCCATCTGCGACTAAAGGGGAGCTCCTACGAGCAGTACTTC